Listed here are 29 T cell receptor beta chains from one sample, sequenced in a study of cytomegalovirus exposure and HLA in healthy donors. PCR employed 60 Vbeta and 13 Jbeta primers. Profiling relied on immunoSEQ multiplex PCR, and the TCRdb table lists in-frame clones only, not all of them. Of roughly 140,000 clones listed, around 79% are singletons. Sample: PBMCs. The receptors come from a man aged 35 to 55 in good health and CMV-seropositive.

This clone appeared once. The chain recombines TRBV5-1 with TRBJ2-5, with 7 nucleotides matching TRBD2. The V gene's germline CDR1 is SGHRS and CDR2 YFSETQ. CDR3 length equals 16 residues. The V gene end was trimmed by 3 bases and the J gene end by 5 bases; junction bases not matched to a gene: 13. DNA for the CDR3: TGCGCCAGCAGCTCGGGGGTCGCGGGAGCGGCTGAGACCCAGTACTTC. Translated: CASSSGVAGAAETQYF.

The chain couples TRBV27 to TRBJ2-7, with 7 bases matching TRBD2. The ends lost 3 bases at V and 3 bases at J; junction bases unmatched: 8. CDR1 MNHEY and CDR2 SMNVEV come from the germline V gene (reference sequence). This CDR3 region has 15 residues. The CDR3 DNA reads TGTGCCAGCAGTTTCCGTGGACTAGTCGGCTACGAGCAGTACTTC. The encoded protein is CASSFRGLVGYEQYF.

The chain recombines TRBV25-1 with TRBJ2-3; 13 nucleotides match TRBD2. Looked up from germline, CDR1 is MGHDK and CDR2 is SYGVNS. After removal of 4 bases from V and 3 bases from J, the junction contained 10 bases not matched to a gene. The CDR3 extends over 18 amino acids. The CDR3 sequence: CASSGDLLAGGPTDTQYF. For the CDR3, the DNA is TGTGCCAGCAGTGGGGACCTACTAGCGGGAGGGCCAACAGATACGCAGTATTTT. Full variable domain (outside the CDR3, taken from reference TRBV25-1 and TRBJ2-3): EADIYQTPRYLVIGTGKKITLECSQTMGHDKMYWYQQDPGMELHLIHYSYGVNSTEKGDLSSESTVSRIRTEHFPLTLESARPSHTSQYLCASSGDLLAGGPTDTQYFGPGTRLTVL.

The chain carries TRBV6-6 and TRBJ2-7, with D possibly being TRBD2 (6 bases). The V and J ends lost 3 bases and 6 bases respectively, with 15 bases between them. The CDR3 covers 14 residues. Germline lookup yields CDR1 MNHNY and CDR2 SVGAGI (reference sequence). The CDR3 DNA sequence: TGTGCCAGCAGTTATGGGACTTCAGGTTCCGAGCAGTACTTC. Translating gives CASSYGTSGSEQYF.

V and J are TRBV30 and TRBJ2-7, with TRBD2 matching 7 bases. This CDR3 contains 14 residues. From germline, CDR1 is GTSNPN and CDR2 SVGIG (reference sequence). Losses at the gene ends were 5 bases for V and 5 bases for J; bases not matched to a gene: 12. CDR3 coding DNA: TGTGCCTGGGGGGGGGACGGGATGGCCAACGAGCAGTACTTC. It yields the protein CAWGGDGMANEQYF.

This chain connects TRBV11-2 to TRBJ2-3; a possible D gene is TRBD1 (5 bases). The length of the CDR3 is 13 residues. The germline V and J ends were trimmed by 7 bases and 6 bases, with 14 bases remaining between them. The germline gives CDR1 SGHAT, CDR2 FQNNGV. The CDR3 here is CASNVLGADTQYF. CDR3 coding DNA: TGTGCCAGCAATGTATTAGGGGCCGATACGCAGTATTTT.

V and J are TRBV30 and TRBJ1-1, with D perhaps matching TRBD1 (5 bases). Trimming pared 0 bases from V and 5 bases from J, leaving 13 bases between. The CDR3 covers 14 residues. The germline gives CDR1 GTSNPN, CDR2 SVGIG (reference sequence). The CDR3 DNA is TGTGCCTGGAGTGTACTGGCAGGGAAGACTGAAGCTTTCTTT. Amino acid sequence: CAWSVLAGKTEAFF.

The chain uses TRBV28 and TRBJ2-1; 9 bases match TRBD2. V was pared by 5 bases and J by 7 bases, with 12 bases of the junction left unmatched. CDR3 length equals 16 residues. The germline V gene has CDR1 MDHEN and CDR2 SYDVKM. The CDR3 is CASSPPGSGSLNEQFF. Here the CDR3 DNA reads TGTGCCAGCAGTCCCCCCGGTAGCGGGAGTCTAAATGAGCAGTTCTTC.

The chain couples TRBV6-5 to TRBJ1-2; D is perhaps TRBD1 (5 bases). Trimming took off 2 bases at V and 0 bases at J, with 10 bases between the two ends. CDR3 length equals 15 residues. Germline V gene lookup returns CDR1 MNHEY and CDR2 SVGAGI. This chain's CDR3 is CASSYGGGANYGYTF. Written as DNA, the CDR3 is TGTGCCAGCAGTTACGGTGGGGGGGCTAACTATGGCTACACCTTC.

This clone was found a few times. This chain connects TRBV2 to TRBJ2-5; D ambiguous. From germline, CDR1 is SNHLY and CDR2 FYNNEI. The V end lost 5 bases, the J end lost 1 base, and 11 bases lay between the germline ends. The CDR3 has 14 residues. CDR3 loop: CASSPRGSQETQYF. For the CDR3, the DNA is TGTGCCAGCAGTCCTAGAGGCAGCCAAGAGACCCAGTACTTC.

CDR3 region: CASSSPAGSTEAFF. The CDR3 DNA is TGTGCCAGCAGTTCCCCTGCGGGGAGCACTGAAGCTTTCTTT. V is TRBV6-6 and J is TRBJ1-1; D is uncertain. V lost 4 bases and J lost 4, with 13 bases in between. Germline V lookup: CDR1 MNHNY, CDR2 SVGAGI (reference sequence). CDR3 length equals 14 residues.

This chain connects TRBV30 to TRBJ2-7; 8 positions match TRBD1. This CDR3 has 13 amino acids. CDR1 and CDR2 (germline): GTSNPN, SVGIG (reference sequence). V lost 7 bases and J lost 3; bases outside the gene matches: 8. CDR3 sequence: CASRDRNYYEQYF. The CDR3 coding sequence is TGTGCCTCCCGGGACAGGAATTACTACGAGCAGTACTTC. Filled out from reference TRBV30 and TRBJ2-7, the complete variable domain reads SQTIHQWPATLVQPVGSPLSLECTVEGTSNPNLYWYRQAAGRGLQLLFYSVGIGQISSEVPQNLSASRPQDRQFILSSKKLLLSDSGFYLCASRDRNYYEQYFGPGTRLTVT.

The chain is built from TRBV5-1 and TRBJ2-1; perhaps TRBD2 as D (6 bases). CDR3 length: 16 amino acids. Germline V CDR1 and CDR2: SGHRS, YFSETQ. Trimming removed 0 bases at V and 5 bases at J, with 15 bases between. This chain's CDR3 is CASSLVAGIPNNEQFF. CDR3 DNA sequence: TGCGCCAGCAGCTTGGTTGCGGGGATTCCTAACAATGAGCAGTTCTTC.

The chain carries TRBV25-1 and TRBJ2-1; no clear D. Germline lookup yields CDR1 MGHDK and CDR2 SYGVNS. The CDR3 has 11 residues. Trimming stripped 4 bases from V and 6 bases from J, with 4 bases between. The CDR3 DNA reads TGTGCCAGCAGTGCCGTCAATGAGCAGTTCTTC. This gives the protein CASSAVNEQFF.

The rearrangement joins TRBV11-2 to TRBJ1-1; no reliable D call. V was shortened by 1 base and J by 0 bases, with 6 bases between the two germline ends. The germline V gene encodes CDR1 SGHAT and CDR2 FQNNGV. This CDR3 is built from 14 residues. In DNA, the CDR3 is TGTGCCAGCAGCTTAGGGAGCGTGAACACTGAAGCTTTCTTT. Amino acid sequence: CASSLGSVNTEAFF.

V and J are TRBV19 and TRBJ2-1, with 13 bases matching TRBD2. The length of the CDR3 is 19 residues. Germline CDR1 is LNHDA and CDR2 is SQIVND (reference sequence). Losses at the gene ends were 1 base for V and 6 bases for J; bases not matched to a gene: 12. CDR3 amino acids: CASSIVIGLAGVKGNEQFF. CDR3 coding DNA: TGTGCCAGTAGTATAGTCATAGGACTAGCGGGAGTTAAGGGCAATGAGCAGTTCTTC. Looking up the rest from reference TRBV19 and TRBJ2-1 gives the full variable domain: DGGITQSPKYLFRKEGQNVTLSCEQNLNHDAMYWYRQDPGQGLRLIYYSQIVNDFQKGDIAEGYSVSREKKESFPLTVTSAQKNPTAFYLCASSIVIGLAGVKGNEQFFGPGTRLTVL.

The chain combines TRBV6-1 with TRBJ2-5, with D possibly being TRBD2 (6 bases). The J call could be wrong; TRBJ2-7 is a better fit for the DNA end. Looked up from germline, CDR1 is MNHNS and CDR2 is SASEGT. This CDR3 is built from 15 residues. CDR3 sequence: CASRAREEAGYEQYF. Written as DNA, the CDR3 is TGTGCCAGCAGGGCCCGCGAGGAAGCGGGCTACGAGCAGTACTTC.

The chain carries TRBV10-1 and TRBJ2-5, with D tentatively TRBD2 (5 bases). Germline V lookup: CDR1 WNHNN, CDR2 SYGVQD (reference sequence). The CDR3 extends over 12 amino acids. The V end was cut by 3 bases, the J end by 5 bases, with 7 bases between. This CDR3 reads CASSDPGETQYF. As DNA, the CDR3 is TGCGCCAGCAGTGACCCGGGGGAGACCCAGTACTTC.

V gene TRBV6-1 combines with J gene TRBJ1-2, with 7 bases matching TRBD1. V lost 8 bases to trimming and J lost 5 bases; unmatched junction nucleotides: 5. CDR1 MNHNS and CDR2 SASEGT come from the germline V gene. The CDR3 sequence is 12 residues long. CDR3 protein: CASGDREYGYTF. Written as DNA, the CDR3 is TGTGCCAGCGGAGACAGGGAATATGGCTACACCTTC.

V is TRBV11-3 and J is TRBJ1-1; possibly TRBD1 for D (6 bases). CDR1 is SGHNT and CDR2 is YENEEA in the germline V gene. There are 13 residues in the CDR3. V gave up 11 bases and J gave up 1 base, with 14 bases separating them. As DNA, the CDR3 is TGTGCCCGAAACCCACAGGGGAACACTGAAGCTTTCTTT. It specifies CARNPQGNTEAFF.

The J gene is TRBJ2-7, the V gene TRBV16, with 7 bases fitting TRBD2. This CDR3 has 14 amino acids. V shed 1 base and J 6 bases; nucleotides not matched to a gene: 6. CDR1 KGHSY and CDR2 FQNENV come from the germline V gene. The CDR3 DNA sequence: TGTGCCAGCAGCCAATTTGTGGCGGGGGTCGAGCAGTACTTC. This sequence encodes CASSQFVAGVEQYF. Based on the CDR3 plus reference TRBV16 and TRBJ2-7, the full variable domain is GEEVAQTPKHLVRGEGQKAKLYCAPIKGHSYVFWYQQVLKNEFKFLISFQNENVFDETGMPKERFSAKCLPNSPCSLEIQATKLEDSAVYFCASSQFVAGVEQYFGPGTRLTVT.

The V call is TRBV27, the J call TRBJ1-1; 9 bases map to TRBD1. V gave up 6 bases and J gave up 10 bases; unmatched junction bases: 15. Germline CDR1 is MNHEY and CDR2 is SMNVEV (reference sequence). This CDR3 region has 15 residues. CDR3 sequence (DNA): TGTGCCAGCAGCCCCGGACAGGGGCTCACGGCTGGAGCTTTCTTT. Its protein is CASSPGQGLTAGAFF.

The chain recombines TRBV5-6 with TRBJ1-6; D not resolved. The V end lost 3 bases, the J end lost 9 bases, and 16 bases lay between the germline ends. Germline assignment: CDR1 SGHDT and CDR2 YYEEEE. This CDR3 has 15 residues. CDR3 nucleotides: TGTGCCAGCAGCTCCTCCGCGGGCTCGAGTTCACCCCTCCACTTT. Its protein product is CASSSSAGSSSPLHF.

The chain recombines TRBV9 with TRBJ2-7; a weak D match, TRBD2 (5 bases). CDR3 length: 16 amino acids. With 0 bases removed from V and 4 bases from J, the gap between germline ends came to 17 bases. The germline V gene has CDR1 SGDLS and CDR2 YYNGEE. Here the CDR3 reads CASSVGGNLPSYEQYF. The CDR3, as DNA: TGTGCCAGCAGCGTAGGAGGGAACCTTCCCTCTTACGAGCAGTACTTC.

This clone is a singleton in its sample. The chain joins TRBV28 to TRBJ2-3; no definite D call. This CDR3 region has 12 residues. The germline gives CDR1 MDHEN, CDR2 SYDVKM. The V gene lost 4 bases and the J gene lost 2 bases, with 4 bases spanning the gap. The CDR3 sequence: CASSSYTDTQYF. The CDR3 DNA reads TGTGCCAGCAGTTCCTACACAGATACGCAGTATTTT.

The V gene is TRBV6-5, the J gene TRBJ2-5; 7 nucleotides agree with TRBD2. The J call may be in error: the DNA end matches TRBJ2-7 better. Germline V gene sequence: CDR1 MNHEY, CDR2 SVGAGI. This CDR3 is built from 14 residues. The CDR3 loop reads CASSYRLAGYEQYF. CDR3 nucleotides: TGTGCCAGCAGTTACCGATTAGCGGGTTACGAGCAGTACTTC.

V gene TRBV23-1 combines with J gene TRBJ2-3; D may be TRBD1 (6 bases). TRBV23-1 is marked as an open reading frame, function uncertain. V lost 6 bases and J lost 4, with 17 bases in between. The CDR3 consists of 15 residues. CDR3 sequence (DNA): TGCGCCAGCAGAAACCAGGGGACGAGATCAGATACGCAGTATTTT. Its protein is CASRNQGTRSDTQYF.

The rearrangement links TRBV9 to TRBJ2-5; a weak D match, TRBD1 (6 bases). Germline V gene lookup returns CDR1 SGDLS and CDR2 YYNGEE. V was clipped by 0 bases and J by 2 bases, with 11 bases between them. The CDR3 spans 15 residues. The CDR3 DNA follows: TGTGCCAGCAGCGTAGTGACAGGACCTCAAGAGACCCAGTACTTC. Translating it yields CASSVVTGPQETQYF.

The chain joins TRBV6-1 to TRBJ2-1, with TRBD2 identical over 9 bases. CDR1 MNHNS and CDR2 SASEGT come from the germline V gene. CDR3 size: 15 residues. V was pared by 3 bases and J by 4 bases, with 4 bases of the junction left unmatched. The CDR3 sequence: CASSDGLARYNEQFF. CDR3 nucleotides: TGTGCCAGCAGTGACGGACTAGCGAGGTACAATGAGCAGTTCTTC.